This TCR beta chain is drawn from a study of blood T cell repertoires in COVID-19. Germline assignment: CDR1 MDHEN and CDR2 SYDVKM. Trimming pared 4 bases from V and 7 bases from J, leaving 10 bases between. The CDR3 extends over 12 amino acids. Original processing notes: Amplification from reference gene primers served as the basis for estimated nucleated cell counts. Libraries were prepared by immunoSEQ multiplex PCR; TCRdb keeps only in-frame clonotypes and omits some of them. V and J calls and clone size are given by that table; D and trimming were obtained from the DNA. In the table there are around 430,000 clones, more than 75% of which are singletons. Participants had their cohort set by participant-reported clinical history.

This TCR was sampled from a woman between 50 and 59 years old who had recovered from COVID-19. Sequencing was carried out using PBMCs or T cells enriched from blood (not recorded which). The rearrangement links TRBV28 to TRBJ1-2; D gene unclear. The CDR3, as DNA: TGTGCCAGCAGTTGGCTTGGAGGTGGCTACACCTTC. Translation: CASSWLGGGYTF.